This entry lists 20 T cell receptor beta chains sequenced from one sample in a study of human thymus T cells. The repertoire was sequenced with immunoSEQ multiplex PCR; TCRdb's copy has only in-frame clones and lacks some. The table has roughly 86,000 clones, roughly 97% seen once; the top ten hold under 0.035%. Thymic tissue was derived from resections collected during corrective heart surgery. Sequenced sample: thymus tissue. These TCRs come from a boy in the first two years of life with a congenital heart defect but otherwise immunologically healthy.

CDR3 amino acids: CASSPGQYSGETQYF. Written as DNA, the CDR3 is TGTGCCAGTAGTCCGGGACAGTATTCGGGAGAGACCCAGTACTTC. The chain is built from TRBV19 and TRBJ2-5, with 7 bases matching TRBD1. This CDR3 has 15 amino acids. Germline trimming cut 5 bases from V and 4 bases from J; bases unmatched to any gene: 10. The germline V gene has CDR1 LNHDA and CDR2 SQIVND (reference sequence). The variable domain in full, with the rest retrieved from reference TRBV19 and TRBJ2-5, is DGGITQSPKYLFRKEGQNVTLSCEQNLNHDAMYWYRQDPGQGLRLIYYSQIVNDFQKGDIAEGYSVSREKKESFPLTVTSAQKNPTAFYLCASSPGQYSGETQYFGPGTRLLVL.

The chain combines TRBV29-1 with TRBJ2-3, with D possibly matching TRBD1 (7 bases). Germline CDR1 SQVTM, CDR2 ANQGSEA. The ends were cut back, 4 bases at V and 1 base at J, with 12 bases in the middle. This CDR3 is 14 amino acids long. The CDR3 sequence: CSVADRDCTDTQYF. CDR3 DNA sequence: TGCAGCGTTGCCGACAGGGACTGCACAGATACGCAGTATTTT.

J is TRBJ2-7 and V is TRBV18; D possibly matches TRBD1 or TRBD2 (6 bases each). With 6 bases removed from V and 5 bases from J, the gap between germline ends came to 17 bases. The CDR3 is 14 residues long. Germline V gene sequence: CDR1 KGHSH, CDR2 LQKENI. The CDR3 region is CASSSGTRRDEQYF. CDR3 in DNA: TGTGCCAGCTCTTCCGGGACAAGGAGGGACGAGCAGTACTTC.

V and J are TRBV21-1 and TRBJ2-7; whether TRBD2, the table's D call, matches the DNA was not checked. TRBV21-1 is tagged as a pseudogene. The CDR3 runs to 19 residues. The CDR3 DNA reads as TGTGCCGGCCCCCCGACCGGGGTTTACCCCACTAGCGGCTCCTACGAGCAGTACTTC. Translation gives CAGPPTGVYPTSGSYEQYF.

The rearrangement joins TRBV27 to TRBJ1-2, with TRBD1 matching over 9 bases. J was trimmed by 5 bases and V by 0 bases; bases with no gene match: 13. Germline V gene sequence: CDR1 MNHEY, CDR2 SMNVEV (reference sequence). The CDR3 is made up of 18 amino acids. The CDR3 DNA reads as TGTGCCAGCAGTTTATCGGGGGACAGGGAATCCTTACGGTATGGCTACACCTTC. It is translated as CASSLSGDRESLRYGYTF.

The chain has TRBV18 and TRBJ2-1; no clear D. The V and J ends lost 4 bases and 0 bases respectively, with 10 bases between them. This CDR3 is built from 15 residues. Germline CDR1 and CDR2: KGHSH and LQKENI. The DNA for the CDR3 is TGTGCCAGCTCACACCCTAGGACCTCCTACAATGAGCAGTTCTTC. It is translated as CASSHPRTSYNEQFF.

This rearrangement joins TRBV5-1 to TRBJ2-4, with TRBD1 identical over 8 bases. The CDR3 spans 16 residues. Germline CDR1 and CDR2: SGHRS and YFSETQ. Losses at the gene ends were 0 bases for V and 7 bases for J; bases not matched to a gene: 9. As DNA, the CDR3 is TGCGCCAGCAGCTTGGAAGGCAGGGGGCGCAGGAACATTCAGTACTTC. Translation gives CASSLEGRGRRNIQYF.

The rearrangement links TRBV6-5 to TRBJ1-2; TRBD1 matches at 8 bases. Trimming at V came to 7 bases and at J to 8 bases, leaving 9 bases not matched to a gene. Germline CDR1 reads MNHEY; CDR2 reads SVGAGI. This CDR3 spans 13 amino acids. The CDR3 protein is CASTLTTGGGYTF. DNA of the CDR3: TGTGCCAGCACCCTTACAACAGGGGGGGGCTACACCTTC.

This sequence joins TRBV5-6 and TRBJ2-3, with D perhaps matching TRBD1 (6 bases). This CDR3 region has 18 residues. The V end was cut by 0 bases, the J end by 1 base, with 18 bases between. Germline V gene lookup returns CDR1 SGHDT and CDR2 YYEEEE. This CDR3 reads CASSLDLDSLEGTDTQYF. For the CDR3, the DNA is TGTGCCAGCAGCTTGGACCTGGACAGCCTAGAAGGCACAGATACGCAGTATTTT.

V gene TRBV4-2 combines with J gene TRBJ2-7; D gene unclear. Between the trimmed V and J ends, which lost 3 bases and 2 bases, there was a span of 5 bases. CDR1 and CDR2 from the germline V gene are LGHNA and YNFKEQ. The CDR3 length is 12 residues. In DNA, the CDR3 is TGTGCCAGCAGCCATCCACCCTACGAGCAGTACTTC. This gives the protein CASSHPPYEQYF.

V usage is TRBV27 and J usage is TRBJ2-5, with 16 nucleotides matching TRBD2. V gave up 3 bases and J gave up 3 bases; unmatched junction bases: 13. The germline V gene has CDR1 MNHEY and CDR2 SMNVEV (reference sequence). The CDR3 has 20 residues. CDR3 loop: CASSFTKSGTSGGAEETQYF. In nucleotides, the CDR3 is TGTGCCAGCAGTTTCACCAAATCCGGGACTAGCGGGGGGGCAGAAGAGACCCAGTACTTC.

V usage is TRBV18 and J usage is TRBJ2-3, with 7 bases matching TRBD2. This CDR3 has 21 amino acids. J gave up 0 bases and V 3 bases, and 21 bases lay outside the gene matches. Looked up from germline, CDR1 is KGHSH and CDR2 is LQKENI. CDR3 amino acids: CASSPKFPENRGDPSTDTQYF. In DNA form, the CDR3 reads TGTGCCAGCTCACCGAAATTCCCCGAAAACCGGGGGGACCCAAGCACAGATACGCAGTATTTT.

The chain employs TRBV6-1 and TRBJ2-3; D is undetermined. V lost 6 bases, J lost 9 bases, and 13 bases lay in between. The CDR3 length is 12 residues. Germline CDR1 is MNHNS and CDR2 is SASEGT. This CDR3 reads CASRDLRWTQYF. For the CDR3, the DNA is TGTGCCAGCAGGGACCTCAGGTGGACGCAGTATTTT.

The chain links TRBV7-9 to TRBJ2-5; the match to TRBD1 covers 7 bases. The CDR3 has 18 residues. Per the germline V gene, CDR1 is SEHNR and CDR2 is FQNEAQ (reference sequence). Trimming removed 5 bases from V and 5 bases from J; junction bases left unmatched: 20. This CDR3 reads CASSLPPGQSPRWETQYF. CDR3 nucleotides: TGTGCCAGCAGCCTCCCCCCGGGACAGTCCCCTCGGTGGGAGACCCAGTACTTC.

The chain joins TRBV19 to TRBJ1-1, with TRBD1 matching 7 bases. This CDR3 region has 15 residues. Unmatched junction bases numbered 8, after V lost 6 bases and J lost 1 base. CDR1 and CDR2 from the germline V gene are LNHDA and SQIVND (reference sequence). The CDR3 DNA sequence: TGTGCCAGTAGCCATCTCCAGGGGGGGAACACTGAAGCTTTCTTT. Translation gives CASSHLQGGNTEAFF.

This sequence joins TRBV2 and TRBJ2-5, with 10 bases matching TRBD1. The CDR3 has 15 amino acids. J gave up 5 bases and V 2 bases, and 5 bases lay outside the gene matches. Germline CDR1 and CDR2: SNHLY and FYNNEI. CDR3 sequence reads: CASSESTGGDETQYF. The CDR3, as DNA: TGTGCCAGCAGTGAATCGACAGGGGGCGACGAGACCCAGTACTTC.

CDR3 sequence: CASSENGVIHTEAFF. The CDR3 nucleotides are TGTGCCAGCAGCGAAAACGGCGTAATACACACTGAAGCTTTCTTT. The chain is built from TRBV9 and TRBJ1-1; D gene uncertain. Trimming shortened V by 3 bases and J by 3 bases, and 15 bases separated the two germline ends. In germline, CDR1 is SGDLS, CDR2 YYNGEE. This CDR3 spans 15 amino acids.

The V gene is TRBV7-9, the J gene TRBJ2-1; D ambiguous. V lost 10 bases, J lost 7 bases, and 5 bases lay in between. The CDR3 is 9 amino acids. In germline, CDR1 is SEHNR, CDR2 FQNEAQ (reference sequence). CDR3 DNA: TGTGCCATCGGGAATGAGCAGTTCTTC. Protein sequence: CAIGNEQFF.

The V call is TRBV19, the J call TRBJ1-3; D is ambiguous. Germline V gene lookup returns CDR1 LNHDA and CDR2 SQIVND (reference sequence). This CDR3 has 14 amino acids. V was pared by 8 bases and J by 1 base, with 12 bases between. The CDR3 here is CASGQSESGNTIYF. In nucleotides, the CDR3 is TGTGCCAGTGGTCAATCAGAATCTGGAAACACCATATATTTT.

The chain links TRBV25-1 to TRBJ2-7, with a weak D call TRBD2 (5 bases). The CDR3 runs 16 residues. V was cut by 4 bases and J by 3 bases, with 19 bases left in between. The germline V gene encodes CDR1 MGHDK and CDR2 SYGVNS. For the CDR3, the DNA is TGTGCCAGCAGTGTCGAAAGCGGTAATAAGGGCTACGAGCAGTACTTC. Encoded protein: CASSVESGNKGYEQYF.